Shown below are 26 T cell receptor beta chains from a single sample sequenced in a study of shared clonotypes between healthy human individuals. Terminally differentiated effector memory CD45RA+ cells were left out of the naive CD8 fraction, which was CD45RO-negative and positively selected for CCR7. Sequencing used immunoSEQ multiplex PCR; TCRdb keeps in-frame clones, though not all of them. Of about 800,000 clones listed, 90% to 98% were seen once; the top ten hold around 0.25%. The sequencing input was naive CD8+ T cells sorted from blood. These receptors were taken from a man aged 25-45 years in good health.

V and J are TRBV6-5 and TRBJ2-1; 8 bases line up with TRBD2. CDR1 is MNHEY, CDR2 SVGAGI, per germline. The CDR3 totals 16 residues. The ends lost 0 bases at V and 10 bases at J; junction bases unmatched: 11. CDR3 bases: TGTGCCAGCAGTTACTCGAAGGCGGGAGGCCTACTCGAGCAGTTCTTC. It encodes CASSYSKAGGLLEQFF.

The rearrangement links TRBV9 to TRBJ2-7; no definite D call. The CDR3 is 13 amino acids. Trimming left V 6 bases short and J 0 bases short, with 10 bases between. Germline-derived CDR1 and CDR2 are SGDLS and YYNGEE. The CDR3 nucleotides read TGTGCCAGCACCCCTGACGGCTCCTACGAGCAGTACTTC. Translated, it gives CASTPDGSYEQYF.

This chain joins TRBV7-9 and TRBJ1-1; 8 nucleotides match TRBD1. CDR1 and CDR2 (germline): SEHNR, FQNEAQ (reference sequence). This CDR3 spans 14 amino acids. J was trimmed by 1 base and V by 6 bases; bases with no gene match: 4. The CDR3 nucleotides read TGTGCCAGCAGAGACGACAGGGGGAACACTGAAGCTTTCTTT. It yields the protein CASRDDRGNTEAFF.

V usage is TRBV7-6 and J usage is TRBJ1-3; D uncertain. The CDR3 has 16 residues. Germline lookup yields CDR1 SGHVS and CDR2 FNYEAQ. V was clipped by 1 base and J by 1 base, with 11 bases between them. CDR3 amino acids: CASSLGVGESGNTIYF. The CDR3 DNA reads TGTGCCAGCAGCTTAGGTGTCGGGGAGTCTGGAAACACCATATATTTT.

The J gene is TRBJ1-3, the V gene TRBV29-1; D may be TRBD1 (5 bases). The germline V gene encodes CDR1 SQVTM and CDR2 ANQGSEA. The CDR3 spans 15 residues. V was pared by 6 bases and J by 4 bases, with 19 bases between. The CDR3 reads CSVEKVSGFGNTIYF. The DNA of the CDR3 is TGCAGCGTAGAAAAAGTTTCAGGGTTCGGAAACACCATATATTTT.

The chain links TRBV18 to TRBJ1-1; unclear D gene. Germline V gene sequence: CDR1 KGHSH, CDR2 LQKENI. The CDR3 is made up of 15 amino acids. V was shortened by 3 bases and J by 5 bases, with 16 bases between the two germline ends. The CDR3 region has the DNA TGTGCCAGCTCACCCAAGGGCGGGAGTCGGACTGAAGCTTTCTTT. Translated: CASSPKGGSRTEAFF.

The J gene is TRBJ2-7, the V gene TRBV29-1, with 7 bases aligning to TRBD1. After removal of 2 bases from V and 2 bases from J, the junction contained 6 bases not matched to a gene. Germline V gene lookup returns CDR1 SQVTM and CDR2 ANQGSEA. The CDR3 is 14 residues long. CDR3: CSVETTGYTYEQYF. CDR3 nucleotides: TGCAGCGTTGAAACGACAGGGTATACCTACGAGCAGTACTTC.

V usage is TRBV28 and J usage is TRBJ2-1; TRBD2 agrees at 9 bases. Germline loops: CDR1 MDHEN, CDR2 SYDVKM. The CDR3 is made up of 20 amino acids. With V trimmed by 2 bases and J by 0 bases, 14 bases remained unmatched. The CDR3 DNA reads as TGTGCCAGCAGTTTAGGGCGGGAGGGACTAGATAGAAGCTCCTACAATGAGCAGTTCTTC. This sequence encodes CASSLGREGLDRSSYNEQFF.

This rearrangement joins TRBV6-5 to TRBJ1-5; the match to TRBD1 covers 12 bases. V shed 10 bases and J 7 bases; nucleotides not matched to a gene: 8. The CDR3 covers 14 residues. The V gene's germline CDR1 is MNHEY and CDR2 SVGAGI. For the CDR3, the DNA is TGTGCCACAAAGGGACAGGGGGCAGGACAGCCCCAGCATTTT. This encodes CATKGQGAGQPQHF.

V is TRBV7-9 and J is TRBJ2-5; D may be TRBD1 or TRBD2 (6 bases each). CDR3 length: 15 amino acids. V gave up 0 bases and J gave up 2 bases, with 10 bases separating them. Germline V CDR1 and CDR2: SEHNR, FQNEAQ (reference sequence). CDR3 protein: CASSLARDTQETQYF. CDR3 coding DNA: TGTGCCAGCAGCTTAGCGCGGGACACACAAGAGACCCAGTACTTC.

The rearrangement links TRBV30 to TRBJ2-1, with D hard to call. Trimming left V 3 bases short and J 8 bases short, with 17 bases between. The CDR3 is 14 residues long. Germline assignment: CDR1 GTSNPN and CDR2 SVGIG (reference sequence). CDR3 DNA sequence: TGTGCCTGGAGCCCCACGGGCGTTGGCGATGAGCAGTTCTTC. It specifies CAWSPTGVGDEQFF.

The rearrangement links TRBV6-1 to TRBJ1-5; 11 bases align to TRBD1. The CDR3 sequence is 15 residues long. Germline CDR1 and CDR2: MNHNS and SASEGT. Germline trimming cut 7 bases from V and 5 bases from J; bases unmatched to any gene: 7. The CDR3 sequence: CASKTGTGGDQPQHF. In DNA, the CDR3 is TGTGCCAGCAAGACTGGGACAGGGGGGGATCAGCCCCAGCATTTT.

This sequence joins TRBV5-4 and TRBJ2-1; D uncertain. The CDR3 is 12 amino acids. V was pared by 0 bases and J by 7 bases, with 5 bases between. CDR1 is SGHNT and CDR2 is YYREEE in the germline V gene (reference sequence). The CDR3, as DNA: TGTGCCAGCAGCTTGGATCAGAATGAGCAGTTCTTC. Translation gives CASSLDQNEQFF.

The rearrangement joins TRBV4-1 to TRBJ1-1; unclear D gene. Germline values: CDR1 MGHRA, CDR2 YSYEKL. V was cut by 1 base and J by 1 base, with 7 bases left in between. CDR3 size: 14 residues. Here the CDR3 reads CASSQVKPNTEAFF. In DNA form, the CDR3 reads TGCGCCAGCAGCCAAGTGAAGCCGAACACTGAAGCTTTCTTT.

The CDR3 sequence is CASSPKGSGSFKNEQFF. For the CDR3, the DNA is TGCGCCAGCAGCCCAAAAGGGAGCGGGAGTTTTAAAAATGAGCAGTTCTTC. This chain links TRBV5-1 with TRBJ2-1, with 8 bases aligning to TRBD2. V was pared by 4 bases and J by 7 bases, with 16 bases of the junction left unmatched. The CDR3 length is 17 residues. Germline loops: CDR1 SGHRS, CDR2 YFSETQ.

The chain is built from TRBV28 and TRBJ2-1; 10 bases fit TRBD2. The CDR3 contains 21 residues. CDR1 and CDR2 from the germline V gene are MDHEN and SYDVKM. After removal of 6 bases from V and 0 bases from J, the junction contained 20 bases not matched to a gene. In DNA form, the CDR3 reads TGTGCCAGCAGCTACCATATTAGCGGGAGGTTCCACGGGTCCTCCTACAATGAGCAGTTCTTC. Its protein product is CASSYHISGRFHGSSYNEQFF.

This chain joins TRBV6-8 and TRBJ1-1, with a possible D match to TRBD1 (5 bases). CDR1 and CDR2 (germline): MNHGY, SAAAGT. CDR3 length equals 18 residues. V lost 6 bases to trimming and J lost 4 bases, with 27 bases between them. The CDR3 here is CASSPAVRASYEFTEAFF. CDR3 sequence (DNA): TGTGCCAGCAGCCCTGCGGTCAGGGCAAGTTACGAATTCACTGAAGCTTTCTTT.

This clone was counted a single time. This rearrangement joins TRBV9 to TRBJ2-7; D unclear. CDR1 is SGDLS, CDR2 YYNGEE, per germline. CDR3 size: 13 residues. Deletions cut 0 bases from V and 6 bases from J, with 10 bases between. The CDR3: CASSVGSVSEQYF. The CDR3 DNA reads TGTGCCAGCAGCGTAGGGTCTGTCTCCGAGCAGTACTTC.

For this clone: In the same sample, other DNA sequences code for this CDR3. This sequence joins TRBV29-1 and TRBJ2-1, with 11 bases lining up with TRBD2. The trim removed 7 bases at V and 3 bases at J, leaving 2 bases unmatched. CDR1 is SQVTM and CDR2 is ANQGSEA in the germline V gene. CDR3 size: 13 residues. The CDR3 nucleotides are TGCAGCGGGGGACTAGCGGACTACAATGAGCAGTTCTTC. This encodes CSGGLADYNEQFF.

This clone was observed a single time. V is TRBV6-1 and J is TRBJ2-1; the match to TRBD2 covers 7 bases. V trimming: 2 bases; J trimming: 8 bases; junction bases outside the gene matches: 12. The CDR3 loop spans 16 amino acids. Germline assignment: CDR1 MNHNS and CDR2 SASEGT. The CDR3 loop reads CASSELAARVRDEQFF. CDR3 sequence (DNA): TGTGCCAGCAGTGAACTAGCGGCTCGGGTTCGGGATGAGCAGTTCTTC.

V gene TRBV5-5 combines with J gene TRBJ2-3; 8 nucleotides line up with TRBD2. Germline CDR1 reads SGHKS; CDR2 reads YYEKEE (reference sequence). The ends lost 3 bases at V and 8 bases at J; junction bases unmatched: 23. This CDR3 is built from 19 residues. CDR3 DNA: TGTGCCAGCAGCTCCTCGGGACTAGGAGGGTCGATCAGAAGGGTTACGCAGTATTTT. It yields the protein CASSSSGLGGSIRRVTQYF.

The chain has TRBV7-9 and TRBJ2-4; unclear D gene. The V end lost 0 bases, the J end lost 6 bases, and 12 bases lay between the germline ends. Germline CDR1 and CDR2: SEHNR and FQNEAQ (reference sequence). This CDR3 has 15 amino acids. CDR3 coding DNA: TGTGCCAGCAGCTTAGCCTCCTTCCTGGGAAACATTCAGTACTTC. This translates into CASSLASFLGNIQYF.

The V gene is TRBV4-1, the J gene TRBJ2-1; the D gene is possibly TRBD2 (6 bases). Germline V gene lookup returns CDR1 MGHRA and CDR2 YSYEKL. CDR3 length: 17 amino acids. V lost 2 bases, J lost 7 bases, and 21 bases lay in between. The CDR3 DNA reads as TGCGCCAGCAGCCAAACTCCTGTTCGGGAGTCCGGTAATGAGCAGTTCTTC. This gives the protein CASSQTPVRESGNEQFF.

The chain recombines TRBV7-3 with TRBJ1-1; 8 bases are a match to TRBD1. Germline values: CDR1 SGHTA, CDR2 FQGTGA. The CDR3 length is 15 residues. The V and J ends lost 9 bases and 2 bases, in that order; junction bases with no gene match: 11. CDR3 loop: CASGPGTGTNTEAFF. DNA for the CDR3: TGTGCCAGTGGTCCCGGGACAGGTACAAACACTGAAGCTTTCTTT.

The CDR3 DNA reads TGTGCCAGCAGCCCCGGGGCCGATTCCTACAATGAGCAGTTCTTC. Translating gives CASSPGADSYNEQFF. This chain uses TRBV5-6 with TRBJ2-1; D assignment may be TRBD1 or TRBD2 (5 bases each). The germline V gene encodes CDR1 SGHDT and CDR2 YYEEEE. V lost 4 bases to trimming and J lost 1 base, with 12 bases between them. CDR3 length: 15 amino acids.

The J gene is TRBJ2-1, the V gene TRBV6-1; tentatively, D is TRBD2 (5 bases). This CDR3 is 13 amino acids long. V was clipped by 6 bases and J by 7 bases, with 13 bases between them. The V gene's germline CDR1 is MNHNS and CDR2 SASEGT. This chain's CDR3 is CASRGFGENEQFF. The DNA of the CDR3 is TGTGCCAGCAGAGGGTTTGGGGAGAATGAGCAGTTCTTC.